This TCR beta chain derives from a study of metastatic and nonmetastatic thyroid tumors. The wider study: Blood and tumor or nodule tissue repertoires from malignant and benign thyroid patients were compared. Study-wide points: The reported finding was significantly higher TCR beta diversity in malignant thyroid tumors relative to benign nodules, in blood and tumor.

This clone appeared a few times. Antigen: not known. Prior to thyroid surgery, none of the patients had received any treatment. Germline values: CDR1 KGHDR, CDR2 SFDVKD. Between the trimmed V and J ends, which lost 1 base and 3 bases, there was a span of 14 bases. This CDR3 is 16 amino acids long. In the study's own analysis: The study built a papillary thyroid cancer distant-metastasis classifier from CDR3 differences across clinicopathological groups. TCRdb re-analyzed the PCR reads using MiXCR. These V and J calls originate from TCRdb's pipeline instead of the authors' own analysis. The repertoire holds roughly 30,000 clones, with 3.7% as singletons.

Source material: blood. V gene TRBV24-1 combines with J gene TRBJ1-2, with D unresolved. The clonotype comes from a male donor with papillary thyroid cancer or a benign thyroid nodule (not recorded which). Some clones in this sample may be carry-over from other donors' samples. CDR3 amino acids: CATSDLDPSPDYGYTF. The CDR3, as DNA: TGTGCCACCAGTGATTTAGACCCATCCCCCGACTATGGCTACACCTTC.